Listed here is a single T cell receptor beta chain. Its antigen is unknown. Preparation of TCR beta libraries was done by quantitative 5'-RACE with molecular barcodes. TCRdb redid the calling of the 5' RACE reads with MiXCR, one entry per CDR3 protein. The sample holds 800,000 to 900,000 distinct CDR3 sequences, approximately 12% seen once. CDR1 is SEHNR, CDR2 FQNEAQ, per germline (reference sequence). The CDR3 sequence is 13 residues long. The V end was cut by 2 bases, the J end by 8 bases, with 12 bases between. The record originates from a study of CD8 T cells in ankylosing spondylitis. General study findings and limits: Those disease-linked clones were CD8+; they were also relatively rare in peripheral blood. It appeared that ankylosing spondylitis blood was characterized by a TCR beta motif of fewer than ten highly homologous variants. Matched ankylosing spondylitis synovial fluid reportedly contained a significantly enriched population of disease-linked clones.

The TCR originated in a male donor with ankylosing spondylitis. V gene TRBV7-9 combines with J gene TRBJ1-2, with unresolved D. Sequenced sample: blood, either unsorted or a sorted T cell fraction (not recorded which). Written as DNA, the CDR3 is TGTGCCAGCAGCTTAATCGGCCGAGTCGGCTACACCTTC. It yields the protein CASSLIGRVGYTF.